The TCR beta chain under discussion was sequenced for a study of identical twins. Study-wide results and caveats: Modelling underestimated the level of out-of-frame TCR alpha sharing observed in monozygotic twins. An excess of low generation probability was shown by twin-shared out-of-frame alpha sequences.

This clonotype showed up just a few times. Its antigen is unidentified. A template switching step contributed a universal primer site, while unique molecular identifiers were present in the cDNA. TCRdb re-called the 5' RACE reads through MiXCR, storing one row per CDR3 protein. The sample has hundreds of thousands of distinct CDR3 sequences; 8.6% are singletons. Germline V gene sequence: CDR1 GTSNPN, CDR2 SVGIG (reference sequence). V was shortened by 5 bases and J by 5 bases, with 10 bases between the two germline ends. The CDR3 covers 13 residues. The donors were all healthy and Caucasian. The same specimen was also included in a second study, on yellow fever vaccine responses in identical twins.

Source material: PBMCs. The chain uses TRBV30 and TRBJ1-6, with D perhaps matching TRBD1 (5 bases). This receptor was obtained from a woman between 18 and 29 years old in good health. CDR3 nucleotide sequence: TGTGCCTGGGGGACCGCGGATAATTCACCCCTCCACTTT. It yields the protein CAWGTADNSPLHF. Full variable domain (outside the CDR3, taken from reference TRBV30 and TRBJ1-6): SQTIHQWPATLVQPVGSPLSLECTVEGTSNPNLYWYRQAAGRGLQLLFYSVGIGQISSEVPQNLSASRPQDRQFILSSKKLLLSDSGFYLCAWGTADNSPLHFGNGTRLTVT.